A selection of T cell receptor beta chains follows, all from one sample in a study of blood T cells in healthy people across ages. TCRdb reprocessed the 5' RACE reads via MiXCR and lists one record per CDR3 protein. Of just under 750,000 distinct CDR3 sequences detected, about a fifth appear once; the ten largest clones hold 20% to 25%. Sequenced sample: blood. The receptors shown here come from a man aged 65-85 years in good health. CDR3s include the opening cysteine and the closing phenylalanine or tryptophan. Fields, in order: V gene, D gene, J gene, clone size, CDR3 DNA, CDR3 protein. The D gene is left open where the match is weak. Part of the rows lack a size; the others show once, few, many or a class for expanded clones.

v_call: TRBV12-3/TRBV12-4; d_call: NA; j_call: TRBJ2-5; clone_size: many; cdr3_nt: TGTGCCAGCAGTTTAATGGGGTCGCGAGAGACCCAGTACTTC; cdr3_aa: CASSLMGSRETQYF
v_call: TRBV7-2; d_call: NA; j_call: TRBJ1-2; clone_size: NA; cdr3_nt: TGTGCCAGCAGACCAAGTTCAACAGCGAACTATGGCTACACCTTC; cdr3_aa: CASRPSSTANYGYTF
v_call: TRBV10-3; d_call: NA; j_call: TRBJ2-3; clone_size: few; cdr3_nt: TGTGCCGTCAACGAGGGGGAGGCAGATACGCAGTATTTT; cdr3_aa: CAVNEGEADTQYF
v_call: TRBV3-1; d_call: NA; j_call: TRBJ1-5; clone_size: few; cdr3_nt: TGTGCCAGCAGCCAAGATATCGGTAATAGCAATCAGCCCCAGCATTTT; cdr3_aa: CASSQDIGNSNQPQHF
v_call: TRBV14; d_call: NA; j_call: TRBJ2-7; clone_size: few; cdr3_nt: TGTGCCAGCAGCCAAGAGTTGGGAACCTACGAGCAGTACTTC; cdr3_aa: CASSQELGTYEQYF
v_call: TRBV12-3/TRBV12-4; d_call: NA; j_call: TRBJ2-4; clone_size: NA; cdr3_nt: TGTGACAGCAGTTTAGATGGACGGGAGAGCAGAAACATTCAGTACTTC; cdr3_aa: CDSSLDGRESRNIQYF
v_call: TRBV5-1; d_call: NA; j_call: TRBJ1-4; clone_size: few; cdr3_nt: TGCGCCAGCAGCGTAACCGGGACGCAAGCAACTAATGAAAAACTGTTTTTT; cdr3_aa: CASSVTGTQATNEKLFF
v_call: TRBV6-5; d_call: NA; j_call: TRBJ2-1; clone_size: few; cdr3_nt: TGTGCCAGCAGTTTGAACCCGGTCCGCAATGAGCAGTTCTTC; cdr3_aa: CASSLNPVRNEQFF
v_call: TRBV6-5; d_call: TRBD1; j_call: TRBJ1-2; clone_size: few; cdr3_nt: TGTGCCAGCAGTCAACGACAGGGTTGGGACTATGGCTACACCTTC; cdr3_aa: CASSQRQGWDYGYTF
v_call: TRBV15; d_call: NA; j_call: TRBJ2-3; clone_size: few; cdr3_nt: TGTGCCACCAGCGGCGGAAGGAGAACAGGTACGCAGTATTTT; cdr3_aa: CATSGGRRTGTQYF
v_call: TRBV20-1; d_call: NA; j_call: TRBJ2-5; clone_size: few; cdr3_nt: TGCAGTGCTATGATACTCGGACAGAACCAAGAGACCCAGTACTTC; cdr3_aa: CSAMILGQNQETQYF
v_call: TRBV5-6; d_call: NA; j_call: TRBJ2-4; clone_size: NA; cdr3_nt: TGTGCCAGCAGGCCATGGGGCGCCAAAAACATTCAGTACTTC; cdr3_aa: CASRPWGAKNIQYF
v_call: TRBV5-1; d_call: NA; j_call: TRBJ2-3; clone_size: many; cdr3_nt: TGCGCCAGCGAATCCTCCGGCCAGAGCACAGATACGCAGTATTTT; cdr3_aa: CASESSGQSTDTQYF
v_call: TRBV24-1; d_call: TRBD2; j_call: TRBJ2-2; clone_size: NA; cdr3_nt: TGTGCCACCAGTGATCTTTCCGGGAGGCCCGGGGAGCTGTTTTTT; cdr3_aa: CATSDLSGRPGELFF
v_call: TRBV6-1; d_call: NA; j_call: TRBJ1-5; clone_size: NA; cdr3_nt: TGTGCCACCTCATCTGTCGCGAGCAATCAGCCCCAGCATTTT; cdr3_aa: CATSSVASNQPQHF
v_call: TRBV7-2; d_call: NA; j_call: TRBJ2-1; clone_size: NA; cdr3_nt: TGTGCCAGCAGCTTAGTCTCATCCAGAGGCAATGAGCAGTTCTTC; cdr3_aa: CASSLVSSRGNEQFF
v_call: TRBV18; d_call: NA; j_call: TRBJ2-7; clone_size: few; cdr3_nt: TGTGCCAGCTCACCATCAACTCCCCCCGAGCAGTACTTC; cdr3_aa: CASSPSTPPEQYF
v_call: TRBV20-1; d_call: TRBD1; j_call: TRBJ2-6; clone_size: NA; cdr3_nt: TGCAGTGCTAGTGGACAGGGAGGTAGGGCCAACGTCCTGACTTTC; cdr3_aa: CSASGQGGRANVLTF
v_call: TRBV5-1; d_call: NA; j_call: TRBJ1-4; clone_size: NA; cdr3_nt: TGCGCCAGCAGCTTGGTCCCCGGAGGTAATGAAAAACTGTTTTTT; cdr3_aa: CASSLVPGGNEKLFF
v_call: TRBV20-1; d_call: NA; j_call: TRBJ1-4; clone_size: NA; cdr3_nt: TGCAGTGCTAGAGATCGGGGACAAAAACTGTTTTTT; cdr3_aa: CSARDRGQKLFF
v_call: TRBV7-2; d_call: NA; j_call: TRBJ2-1; clone_size: NA; cdr3_nt: TGTGCCAGCAGCTTAGTTGTCGGCCCCTACAATGAGCAGTTCTTC; cdr3_aa: CASSLVVGPYNEQFF
v_call: TRBV20-1; d_call: TRBD2; j_call: TRBJ2-5; clone_size: few; cdr3_nt: TGCAGTGCTAGAGTACCGGGACTAGCGGGACTCCAAGAGACCCAGTACTTC; cdr3_aa: CSARVPGLAGLQETQYF
v_call: TRBV5-5; d_call: NA; j_call: TRBJ2-7; clone_size: few; cdr3_nt: TGTGCCAGCAGCTTGGGGTTGGGAGTGACCTACGAGCAGTACTTC; cdr3_aa: CASSLGLGVTYEQYF
v_call: TRBV18; d_call: TRBD1; j_call: TRBJ2-2; clone_size: NA; cdr3_nt: TGTGCCAGCTCACCCTGGACAGGGCAAAACACCGGGGAGCTGTTTTTT; cdr3_aa: CASSPWTGQNTGELFF
v_call: TRBV12-3/TRBV12-4; d_call: NA; j_call: TRBJ1-1; clone_size: NA; cdr3_nt: TGTGCCAGCTTAAAACGGGGAGAAGCTTTCTTT; cdr3_aa: CASLKRGEAFF
v_call: TRBV20-1; d_call: TRBD1; j_call: TRBJ2-5; clone_size: few; cdr3_nt: TGCAGTGCAAGGGACAGGGGAAGAAGGGAGACCCAGTATTTC; cdr3_aa: CSARDRGRRETQYF
v_call: TRBV29-1; d_call: TRBD1; j_call: TRBJ2-5; clone_size: many; cdr3_nt: TGCAGCGCTGCTCAGGGGGTTGAAGAGACCCAGTACTTC; cdr3_aa: CSAAQGVEETQYF
v_call: TRBV6-6; d_call: NA; j_call: TRBJ2-1; clone_size: NA; cdr3_nt: TGTGCCAGCAGTTACTCGGCAGGGAGCTCCTACAATGAGCAGTTCTTC; cdr3_aa: CASSYSAGSSYNEQFF
v_call: TRBV12-3/TRBV12-4; d_call: TRBD2; j_call: TRBJ2-5; clone_size: NA; cdr3_nt: TGTGCCAGCAGTTTAGCCGGACTAGCCAAACCTTTGGAGACCCAGTACTTC; cdr3_aa: CASSLAGLAKPLETQYF
v_call: TRBV15; d_call: NA; j_call: TRBJ2-7; clone_size: few; cdr3_nt: TGTGCCACCAGCAGAGATTGGAGGGGCCCTTACGAGCAGTACTTC; cdr3_aa: CATSRDWRGPYEQYF
v_call: TRBV6-5; d_call: NA; j_call: TRBJ2-3; clone_size: NA; cdr3_nt: TGTGCCAGCAGTTACTCGCCGAAGGGGGCAGATACGCAGTATTTT; cdr3_aa: CASSYSPKGADTQYF
v_call: TRBV7-9; d_call: NA; j_call: TRBJ1-2; clone_size: NA; cdr3_nt: TGTGCCAGCAACCTCGGACAGAACGGCTACACCTTC; cdr3_aa: CASNLGQNGYTF
v_call: TRBV11-2; d_call: TRBD1; j_call: TRBJ2-4; clone_size: NA; cdr3_nt: TGTGCCAGCAACTTAGTGGCAGGGGGCGCGGCCAAAAACATTCAGTACTTC; cdr3_aa: CASNLVAGGAAKNIQYF
v_call: TRBV7-2; d_call: NA; j_call: TRBJ1-4; clone_size: NA; cdr3_nt: TGTGCCAGCAGCTTGCGGGTGGAAGAAAAACTGTTTTTT; cdr3_aa: CASSLRVEEKLFF
v_call: TRBV6-6; d_call: NA; j_call: TRBJ1-2; clone_size: few; cdr3_nt: TGTGCCAGCAGTCAGCCCTCCGCGGGTGGCTACACCTTC; cdr3_aa: CASSQPSAGGYTF